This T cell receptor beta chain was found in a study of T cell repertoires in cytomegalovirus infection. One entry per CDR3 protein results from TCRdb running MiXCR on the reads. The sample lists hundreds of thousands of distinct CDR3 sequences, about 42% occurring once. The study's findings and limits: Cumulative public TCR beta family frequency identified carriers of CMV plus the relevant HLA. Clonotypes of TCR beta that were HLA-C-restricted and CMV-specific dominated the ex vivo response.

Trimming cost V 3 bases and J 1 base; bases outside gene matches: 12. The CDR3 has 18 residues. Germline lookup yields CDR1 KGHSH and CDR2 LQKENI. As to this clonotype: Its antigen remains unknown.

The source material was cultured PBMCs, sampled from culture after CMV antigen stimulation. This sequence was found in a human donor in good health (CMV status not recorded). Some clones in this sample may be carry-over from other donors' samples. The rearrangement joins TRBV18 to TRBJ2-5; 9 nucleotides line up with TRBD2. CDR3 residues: CASSPTTALAGLQETQYF. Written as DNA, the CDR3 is TGTGCCAGCTCACCGACCACGGCCCTAGCGGGACTCCAAGAGACCCAGTACTTC.